This TCR beta chain was recorded in a study of T-cell reconstitution after alpha-beta-depleted transplantation in children. Trimming shortened V by 5 bases and J by 6 bases, and 13 bases separated the two germline ends. The CDR3 totals 13 residues. Researchers prepared the TCRbeta library using unique molecular identifiers, the study reports. TCRdb fed the PCR reads into MiXCR, producing one record per CDR3 protein. This table holds under 140,000 distinct CDR3 sequences, 10% found once. This clonotype was counted many times. The rearrangement joins TRBV12-3 or TRBV12-4 to TRBJ1-1; D is unclear. Sequenced material: PBMCs from the stem cell graft donor, taken from the stem cell graft. The TCR comes from a human donor who donated a stem cell graft to a child with acute lymphoblastic leukemia. DNA for the CDR3: TGTGCCAGCAGTGCCAGCGGTGGGTCTGAAGCTTTCTTT. Translated, it gives CASSASGGSEAFF.